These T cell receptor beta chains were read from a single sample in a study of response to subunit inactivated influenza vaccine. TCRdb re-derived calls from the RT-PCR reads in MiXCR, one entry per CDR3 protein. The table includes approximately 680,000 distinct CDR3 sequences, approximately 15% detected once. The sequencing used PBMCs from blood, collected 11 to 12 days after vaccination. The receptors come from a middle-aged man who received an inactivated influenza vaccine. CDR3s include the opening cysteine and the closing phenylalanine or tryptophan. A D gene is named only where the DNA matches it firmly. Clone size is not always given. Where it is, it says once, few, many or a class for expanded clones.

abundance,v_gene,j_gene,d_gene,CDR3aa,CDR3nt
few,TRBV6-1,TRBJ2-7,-,CASAVGTALGSYEQYF,TGTGCCAGCGCCGTAGGGACGGCCCTGGGCTCCTACGAGCAGTACTTC
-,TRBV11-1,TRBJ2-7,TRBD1,CASSRGQGIGEQYF,TGTGCCAGCAGCCGGGGACAGGGAATAGGCGAGCAGTACTTC
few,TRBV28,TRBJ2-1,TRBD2,CASSQRESYNEQFF,TGTGCCAGCAGTCAGCGGGAGAGCTACAATGAGCAGTTCTTC
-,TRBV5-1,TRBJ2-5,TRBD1,CASSSGQAKVATQYF,TGCGCCAGCAGCTCGGGACAGGCCAAGGTGGCGACCCAGTACTTC
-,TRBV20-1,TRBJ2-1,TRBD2,CSAMTSGRVNEQFF,TGCAGTGCTATGACTAGCGGGAGGGTCAATGAGCAGTTCTTC
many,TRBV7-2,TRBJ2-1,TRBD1,CASSPDRALASEQFF,TGTGCCAGCAGCCCCGACAGGGCCTTAGCGAGTGAGCAGTTCTTC
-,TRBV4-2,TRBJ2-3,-,CSSSQDHGQAGADTQYF,TGTTCCAGCAGCCAAGATCATGGGCAGGCGGGCGCAGATACGCAGTATTTT
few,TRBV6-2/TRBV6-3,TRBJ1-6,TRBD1,CASSYSGPGQFITLHF,TGTGCCAGCAGTTACTCGGGTCCGGGACAGTTCATCACCCTCCACTTT
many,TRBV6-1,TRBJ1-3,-,CASSAPGTKGNTIYF,TGTGCCAGCAGTGCCCCCGGGACAAAAGGAAACACCATATATTTT
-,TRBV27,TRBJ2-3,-,CASSLDPAGGTQYF,TGTGCCAGCAGTTTAGACCCCGCAGGCGGGACGCAGTATTTT
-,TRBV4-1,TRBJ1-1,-,CASSQPGTRDTEAFF,TGCGCCAGCAGCCAACCAGGGACCCGGGACACTGAAGCTTTCTTT
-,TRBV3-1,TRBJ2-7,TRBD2,CASSRSGGPYEQYF,TGTGCCAGCAGCCGGAGCGGGGGCCCCTACGAGCAGTACTTC
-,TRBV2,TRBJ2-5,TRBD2,CASRPGTSKGETQYF,TGTGCCAGCAGGCCGGGGACTAGTAAAGGCGAGACCCAGTACTTC
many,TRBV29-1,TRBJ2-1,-,CSVEDGLYNEQFF,TGCAGCGTTGAAGACGGGTTATACAATGAGCAGTTCTTC
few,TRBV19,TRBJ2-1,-,CAIYLRLAGHEQFF,TGTGCCATTTACCTTCGTCTAGCAGGGCATGAGCAGTTCTTC